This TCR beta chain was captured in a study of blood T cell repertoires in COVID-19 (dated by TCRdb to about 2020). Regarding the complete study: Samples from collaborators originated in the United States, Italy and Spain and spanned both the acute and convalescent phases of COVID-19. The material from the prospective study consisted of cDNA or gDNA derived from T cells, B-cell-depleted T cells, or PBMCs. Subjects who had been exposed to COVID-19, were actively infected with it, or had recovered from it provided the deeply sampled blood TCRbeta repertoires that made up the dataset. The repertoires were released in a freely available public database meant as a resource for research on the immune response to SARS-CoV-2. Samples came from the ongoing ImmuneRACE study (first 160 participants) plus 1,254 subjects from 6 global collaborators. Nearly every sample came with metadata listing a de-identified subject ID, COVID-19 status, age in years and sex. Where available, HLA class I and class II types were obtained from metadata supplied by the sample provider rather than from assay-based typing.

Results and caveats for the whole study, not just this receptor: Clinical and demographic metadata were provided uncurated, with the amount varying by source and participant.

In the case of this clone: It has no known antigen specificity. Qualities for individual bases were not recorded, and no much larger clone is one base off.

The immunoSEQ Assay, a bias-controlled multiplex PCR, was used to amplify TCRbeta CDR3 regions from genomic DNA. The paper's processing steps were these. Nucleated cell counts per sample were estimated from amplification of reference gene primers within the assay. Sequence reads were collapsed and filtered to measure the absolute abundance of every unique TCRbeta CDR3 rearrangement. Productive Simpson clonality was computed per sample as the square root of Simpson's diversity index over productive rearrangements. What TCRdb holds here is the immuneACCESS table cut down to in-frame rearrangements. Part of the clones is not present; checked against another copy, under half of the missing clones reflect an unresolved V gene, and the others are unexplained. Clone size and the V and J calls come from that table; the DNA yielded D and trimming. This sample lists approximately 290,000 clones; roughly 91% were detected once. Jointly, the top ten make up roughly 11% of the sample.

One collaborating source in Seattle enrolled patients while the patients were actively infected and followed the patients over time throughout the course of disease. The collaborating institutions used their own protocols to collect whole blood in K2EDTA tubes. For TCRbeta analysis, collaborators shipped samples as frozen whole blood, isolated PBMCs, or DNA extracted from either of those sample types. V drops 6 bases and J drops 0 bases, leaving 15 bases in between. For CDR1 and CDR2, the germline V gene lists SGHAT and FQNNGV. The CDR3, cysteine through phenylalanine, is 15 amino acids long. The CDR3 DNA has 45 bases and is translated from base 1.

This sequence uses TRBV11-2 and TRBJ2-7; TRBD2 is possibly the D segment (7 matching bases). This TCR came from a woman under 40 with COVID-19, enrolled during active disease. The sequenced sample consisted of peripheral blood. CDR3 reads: CASRGGGGNSYEQYF. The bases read TGTGCCAGCAGAGGGGGGGGCGGAAACTCCTACGAGCAGTACTTC.